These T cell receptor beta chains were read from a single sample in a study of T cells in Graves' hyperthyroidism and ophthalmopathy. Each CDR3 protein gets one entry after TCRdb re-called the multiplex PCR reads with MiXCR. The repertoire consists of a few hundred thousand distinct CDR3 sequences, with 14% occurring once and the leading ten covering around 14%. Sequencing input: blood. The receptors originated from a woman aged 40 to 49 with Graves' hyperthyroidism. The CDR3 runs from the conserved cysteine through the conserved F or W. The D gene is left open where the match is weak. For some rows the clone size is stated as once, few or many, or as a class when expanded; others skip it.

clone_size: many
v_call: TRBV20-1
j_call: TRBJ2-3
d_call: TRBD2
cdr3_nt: TGCAGTGCTAGAGATCTAGCGGGAGGGTCGGATACGCAGTATTTT
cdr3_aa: CSARDLAGGSDTQYF

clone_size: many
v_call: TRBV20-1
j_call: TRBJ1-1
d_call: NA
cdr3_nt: TGCAGTGCTCCTGAGTTGGTGAACACTGAAGCTTTCTTT
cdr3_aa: CSAPELVNTEAFF

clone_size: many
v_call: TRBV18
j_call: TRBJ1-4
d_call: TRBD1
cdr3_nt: TGTGCCAGCTCCCGGGACAGGATTAATGAAAAACTGTTTTTT
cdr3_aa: CASSRDRINEKLFF

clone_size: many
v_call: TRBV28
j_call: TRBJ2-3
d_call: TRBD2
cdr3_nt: TGTGCCAGCAGTCCAGGACTAGAGGGCCCCGGGACAGATACGCAGTATTTT
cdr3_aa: CASSPGLEGPGTDTQYF

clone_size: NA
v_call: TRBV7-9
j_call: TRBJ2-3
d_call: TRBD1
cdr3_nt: TGTGCCAGCAGCTTAGCTGGGACAGACAGCACAGATACGCAGTATTTT
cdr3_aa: CASSLAGTDSTDTQYF

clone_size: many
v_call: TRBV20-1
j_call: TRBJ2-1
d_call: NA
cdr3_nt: TGCAGTGCTAGATCCGTCAATGAGCAGTTCTTC
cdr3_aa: CSARSVNEQFF

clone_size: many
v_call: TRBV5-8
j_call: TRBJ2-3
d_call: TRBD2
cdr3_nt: TGTGCCAGCAGCTTCCTAGCGGGAGGGGGCACAGATACGCAGTATTTT
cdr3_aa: CASSFLAGGGTDTQYF

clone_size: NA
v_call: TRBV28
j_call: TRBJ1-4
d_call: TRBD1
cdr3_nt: TGTGCCAGCAGCCCCATAACAGGGGGCTCTGAAAAACTGTTTTTT
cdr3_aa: CASSPITGGSEKLFF

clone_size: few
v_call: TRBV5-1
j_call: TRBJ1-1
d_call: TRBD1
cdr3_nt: TGCGCCAGCAGCTACGGACAGGGCCACACTGAAGCTTTCTTT
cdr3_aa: CASSYGQGHTEAFF

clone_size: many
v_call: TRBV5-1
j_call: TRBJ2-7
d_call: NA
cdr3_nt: TGCGCCAGCAGCACCCTAGCGCCCAGCTCCTACGAGCAGTACTTC
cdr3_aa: CASSTLAPSSYEQYF

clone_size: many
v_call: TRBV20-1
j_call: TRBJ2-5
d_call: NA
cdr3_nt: TGCAGTGCTAGAGATACCGGGCGAGAGACCCAGTACTTC
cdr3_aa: CSARDTGRETQYF

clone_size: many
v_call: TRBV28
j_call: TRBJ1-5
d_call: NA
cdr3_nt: TGTGCCAGCAGTTTATACGCCTCAGGGGTTAACAATCAGCCCCAGCATTTT
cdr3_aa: CASSLYASGVNNQPQHF

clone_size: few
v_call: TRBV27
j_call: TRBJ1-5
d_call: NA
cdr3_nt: TGTGCCAGCAGTTTCACGGGACCTCTCAATCAGCCCCAGCATTTT
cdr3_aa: CASSFTGPLNQPQHF

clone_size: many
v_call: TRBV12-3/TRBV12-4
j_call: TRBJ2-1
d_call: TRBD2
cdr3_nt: TGTGCCAGCACCCTCGGACTAGCGGGCTACAATGAGCAGTTCTTC
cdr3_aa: CASTLGLAGYNEQFF

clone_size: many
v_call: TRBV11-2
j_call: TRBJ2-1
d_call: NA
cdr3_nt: TGTGCCAGCAGCTTAGAGGGACTGAAATACAATGAGCAGTTCTTC
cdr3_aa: CASSLEGLKYNEQFF

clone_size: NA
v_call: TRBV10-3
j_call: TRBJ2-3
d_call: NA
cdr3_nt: TGTGCCATCAGTGAACGGGAACGCACAGATACGCAGTATTTT
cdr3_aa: CAISERERTDTQYF

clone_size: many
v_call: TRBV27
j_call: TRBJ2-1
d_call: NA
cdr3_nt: TGTGCCAGCAGTTTTACCGCAGAACACTACAATGAGCAGTTCTTC
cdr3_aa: CASSFTAEHYNEQFF

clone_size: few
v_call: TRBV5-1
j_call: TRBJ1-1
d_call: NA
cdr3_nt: TGCGCCAGCAGCCACGGCGTTGAAGCTTTCTTT
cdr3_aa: CASSHGVEAFF

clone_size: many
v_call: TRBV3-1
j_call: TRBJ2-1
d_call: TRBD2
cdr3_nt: TGTGCCAGCAGCCTGAGGGGACTAGAATCCTACAATGAGCAGTTCTTC
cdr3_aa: CASSLRGLESYNEQFF

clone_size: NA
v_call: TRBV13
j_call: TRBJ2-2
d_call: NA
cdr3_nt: TGTGCCAGCAGCTCCACTAGTAGGAACACCGGGGAGCTGTTTTTT
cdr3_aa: CASSSTSRNTGELFF

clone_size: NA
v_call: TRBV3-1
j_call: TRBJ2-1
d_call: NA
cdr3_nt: TGTGCCAGCAGCCTCTTGGAAGGGATAGCGTTCTTC
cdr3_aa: CASSLLEGIAFF

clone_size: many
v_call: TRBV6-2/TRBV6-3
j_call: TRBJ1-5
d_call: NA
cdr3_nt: TGTGCCAGCAGTAAAGGGGTCGGGGCTCCTAGTCAGCCCCAGCATTTT
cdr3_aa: CASSKGVGAPSQPQHF

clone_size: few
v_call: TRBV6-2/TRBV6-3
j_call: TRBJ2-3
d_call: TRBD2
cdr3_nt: TGTGCCAGCAGGAGGCAGCGGGAGCACACAGATACGCAGTATTTT
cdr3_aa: CASRRQREHTDTQYF

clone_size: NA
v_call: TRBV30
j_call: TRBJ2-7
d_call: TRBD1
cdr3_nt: TGTGCCTGGAGTGCCAATGACAGGGGACCATTTTCCTACGAGCAGTACTTC
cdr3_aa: CAWSANDRGPFSYEQYF

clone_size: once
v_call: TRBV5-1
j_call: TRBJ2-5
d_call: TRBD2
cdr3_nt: TGCGCCAGCAGCTTGGTCTTGGCTAGCGGGGGCTCCCAAGAGACCCAGTACTTC
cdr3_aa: CASSLVLASGGSQETQYF

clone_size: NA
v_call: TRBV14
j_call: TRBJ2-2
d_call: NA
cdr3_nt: TGTGCCAGCAGCCAGGTCAGAAACGGGGAGCTGTTTTTT
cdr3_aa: CASSQVRNGELFF

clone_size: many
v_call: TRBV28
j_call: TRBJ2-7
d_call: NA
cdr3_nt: TGTGCCAGCAGTGACCCGGGACACCCGTACGAGCAGTACTTC
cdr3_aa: CASSDPGHPYEQYF

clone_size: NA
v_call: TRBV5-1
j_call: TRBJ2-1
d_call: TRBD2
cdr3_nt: TGCGCCCGGTCGGGGGGACTTTTATACAATGAGCAGTTCTTC
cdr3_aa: CARSGGLLYNEQFF

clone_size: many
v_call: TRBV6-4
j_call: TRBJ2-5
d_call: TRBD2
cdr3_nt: TGTGCCAGCAGTGACTCGGGGCTAGCGGGAAAAGAGACCCAGTACTTC
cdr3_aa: CASSDSGLAGKETQYF

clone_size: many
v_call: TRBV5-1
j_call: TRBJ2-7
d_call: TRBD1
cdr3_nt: TGCGCCAGCAGCACCACGACAGGGAGCTCCTACGAGCAGTACTTC
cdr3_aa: CASSTTTGSSYEQYF

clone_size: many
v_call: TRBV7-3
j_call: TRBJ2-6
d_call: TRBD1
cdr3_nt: TGTGCCAGCAGCTTGACCGGGACAGGGGGCGCTGGGGCCAACGTCCTGACTTTC
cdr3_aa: CASSLTGTGGAGANVLTF

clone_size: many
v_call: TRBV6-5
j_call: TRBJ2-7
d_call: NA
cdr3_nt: TGTGCCAGCAGTTACGAGGGGAGATACGAGCAGTACTTC
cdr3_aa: CASSYEGRYEQYF

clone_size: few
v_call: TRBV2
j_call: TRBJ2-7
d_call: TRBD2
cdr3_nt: TGTGCCAGCGGCACCCCGACTAGCGGCTACGAGCAGTACTTC
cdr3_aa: CASGTPTSGYEQYF

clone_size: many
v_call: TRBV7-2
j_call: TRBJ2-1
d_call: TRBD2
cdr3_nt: TGTGCCAGCAGCCAGGGACGGACTAGCGGTTACAATGAGCAGTTCTTC
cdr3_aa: CASSQGRTSGYNEQFF

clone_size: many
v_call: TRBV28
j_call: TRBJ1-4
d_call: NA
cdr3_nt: TGTGCCAGCATCGAGGGGACTAATGAAAAACTGTTTTTT
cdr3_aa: CASIEGTNEKLFF

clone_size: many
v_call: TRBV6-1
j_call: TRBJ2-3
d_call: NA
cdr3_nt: TGTGCCAGCAGTGAAGCGCCGCCACCCCGACCGGATACGCAGTATTTT
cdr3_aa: CASSEAPPPRPDTQYF

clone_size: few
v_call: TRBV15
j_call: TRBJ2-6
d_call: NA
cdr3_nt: TGTGCCACCAGCAGAGACAGCTTGTCAAGCTCTGGGGCCAACGTCCTGACTTTC
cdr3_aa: CATSRDSLSSSGANVLTF

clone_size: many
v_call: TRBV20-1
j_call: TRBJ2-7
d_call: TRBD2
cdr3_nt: TGCAGTGCTAGAGATGAATTAGCGGGAGTCGTTAGCTACGAGCAGTACTTC
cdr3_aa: CSARDELAGVVSYEQYF

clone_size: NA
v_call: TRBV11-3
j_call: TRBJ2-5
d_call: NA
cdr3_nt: TGCGCCAGCAGCCAACCGTCGGCAGGGTCGGAGACCCAGTACTTC
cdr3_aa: CASSQPSAGSETQYF

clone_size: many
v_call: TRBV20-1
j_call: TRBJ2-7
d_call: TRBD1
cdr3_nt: TGCAGTGCTTCGACAGGGGTTTTTGACGAGCAGTACTTC
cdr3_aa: CSASTGVFDEQYF

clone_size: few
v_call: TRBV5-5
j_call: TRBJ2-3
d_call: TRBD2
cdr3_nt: TGTGCCAGCTCACCACTTATACTAGCGGGAGGAAGCACAGATACGCAGTATTTT
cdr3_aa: CASSPLILAGGSTDTQYF

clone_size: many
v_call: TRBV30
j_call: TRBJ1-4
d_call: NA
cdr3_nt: TGTGCCTGGAGTGTTGGGGGGAATAATGAAAAACTGTTTTTT
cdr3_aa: CAWSVGGNNEKLFF

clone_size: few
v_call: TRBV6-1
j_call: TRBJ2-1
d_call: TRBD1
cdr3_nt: TGTGCCAGCAGTGAACGTGGGACAGATTACAATGAGCAGTTCTTC
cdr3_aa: CASSERGTDYNEQFF

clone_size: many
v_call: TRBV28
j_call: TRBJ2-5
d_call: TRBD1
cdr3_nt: TGTGCCAGCATCGGGACAGGGGGGTCAGAGACCCAGTACTTC
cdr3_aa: CASIGTGGSETQYF

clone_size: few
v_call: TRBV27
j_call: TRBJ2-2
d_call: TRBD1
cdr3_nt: TGTGCCAGCCCCTTACCCGGGACAGGGATTGGGAACACCGGGGAGCTGTTTTTT
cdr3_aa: CASPLPGTGIGNTGELFF

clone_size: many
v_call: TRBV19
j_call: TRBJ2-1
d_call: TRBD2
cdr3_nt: TGTGCCACCCATAGCGGGAGAGGTTACAATGAGCAGTTCTTC
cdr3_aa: CATHSGRGYNEQFF

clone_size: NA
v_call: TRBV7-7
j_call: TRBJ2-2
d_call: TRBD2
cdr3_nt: TGTGCTAGCAGCTTAGCGGGGGGAGCGGGAACCGGGGAGCTGTTTTTT
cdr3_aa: CASSLAGGAGTGELFF

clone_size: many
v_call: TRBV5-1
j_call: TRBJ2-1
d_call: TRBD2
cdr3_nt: TGCGCCAGCAGCTTGGATCGACTAGCGGGGTACAATGAGCAGTTCTTC
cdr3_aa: CASSLDRLAGYNEQFF

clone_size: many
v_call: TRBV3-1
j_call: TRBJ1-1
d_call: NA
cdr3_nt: TGTGCCAGCAGCCAAGGGGTTGAGAACACTGAAGCTTTCTTT
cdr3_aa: CASSQGVENTEAFF

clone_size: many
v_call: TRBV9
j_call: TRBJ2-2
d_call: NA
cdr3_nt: TGTGCCAGCAGCGTAGCTAGAGCGGTTGGAGACACCGGGGAGCTGTTTTTT
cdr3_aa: CASSVARAVGDTGELFF

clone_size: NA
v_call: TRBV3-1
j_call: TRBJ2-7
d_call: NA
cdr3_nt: TGTGCCAGCAGCCAAGAGGGGCAGGGTCGGTGGCAGTACTTC
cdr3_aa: CASSQEGQGRWQYF

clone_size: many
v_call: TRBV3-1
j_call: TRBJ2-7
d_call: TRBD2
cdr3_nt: TGTGCCAGCAGCCAAGGATTCACCGGGACTAGCGGGTACGAGCAGTACTTC
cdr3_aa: CASSQGFTGTSGYEQYF

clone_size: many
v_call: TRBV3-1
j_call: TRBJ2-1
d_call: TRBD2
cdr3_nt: TGTGCCAGCAGCCTCGGGACTAGCGGAATAGAGCAGTTCTTC
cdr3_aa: CASSLGTSGIEQFF

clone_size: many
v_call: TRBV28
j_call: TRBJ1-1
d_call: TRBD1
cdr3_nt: TGTGCCAGCAGTTTAATAGGGACAGAGATGAACACTGAAGCTTTCTTT
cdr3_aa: CASSLIGTEMNTEAFF

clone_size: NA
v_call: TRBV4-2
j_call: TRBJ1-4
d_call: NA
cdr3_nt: TGTGCCAGCAGCCAAGATTTCGGTACAGGAACTGAAAAACTGTTTTTT
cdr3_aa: CASSQDFGTGTEKLFF

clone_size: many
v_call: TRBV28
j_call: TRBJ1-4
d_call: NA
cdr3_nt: TGTGCCAGCAGTTTTGGAGGGGACTATGAAAAACTGTTTTTT
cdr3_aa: CASSFGGDYEKLFF

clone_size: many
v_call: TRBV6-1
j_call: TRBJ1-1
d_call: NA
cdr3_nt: TGTGCCAGCAGTTATCTGGGGATGGGGGGTACTGAAGCTTTCTTT
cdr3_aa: CASSYLGMGGTEAFF